This T cell receptor (beta chain) was captured in a study of T cells after yellow fever vaccination. TCRdb redid the calling of the 5' RACE reads with MiXCR, one entry per CDR3 protein. Of about 130,000 distinct CDR3 sequences listed, 8.9% were seen once; the top ten hold roughly 43%. CDR1 and CDR2 (germline): MNHEY, SVGEGT. V was clipped by 2 bases and J by 2 bases; unmatched bases: 6. The CDR3 covers 17 residues. This specimen consisted of CD8+ T cells sorted from PBMCs, obtained on the day of the yellow fever booster vaccination. The receptor comes from a man aged 18-30 years who received the YFV17D yellow fever vaccine. This chain joins TRBV6-2 or TRBV6-3 and TRBJ1-5, with TRBD1 matching 10 bases. CDR3 residues: CASSYNADRGGNQPQHF. CDR3 nucleotide sequence: TGTGCCAGCAGTTACAACGCGGACAGGGGGGGCAATCAGCCCCAGCATTTT.